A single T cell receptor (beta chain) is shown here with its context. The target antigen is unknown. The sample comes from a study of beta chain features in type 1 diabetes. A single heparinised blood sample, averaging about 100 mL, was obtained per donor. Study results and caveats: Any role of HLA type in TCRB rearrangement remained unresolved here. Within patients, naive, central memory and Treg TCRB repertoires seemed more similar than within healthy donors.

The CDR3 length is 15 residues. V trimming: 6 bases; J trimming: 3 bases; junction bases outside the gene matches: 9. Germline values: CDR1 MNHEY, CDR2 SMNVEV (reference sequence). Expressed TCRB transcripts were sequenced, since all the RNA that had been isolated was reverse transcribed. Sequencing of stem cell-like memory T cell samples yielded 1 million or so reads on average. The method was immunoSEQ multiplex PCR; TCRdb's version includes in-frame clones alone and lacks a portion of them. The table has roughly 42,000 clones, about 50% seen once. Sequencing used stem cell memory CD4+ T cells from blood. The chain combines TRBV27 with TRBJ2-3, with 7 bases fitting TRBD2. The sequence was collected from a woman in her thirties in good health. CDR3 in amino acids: CASRVSLAVTDTQYF. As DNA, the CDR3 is TGTGCCAGCAGGGTTAGCCTAGCGGTAACAGATACGCAGTATTTT.